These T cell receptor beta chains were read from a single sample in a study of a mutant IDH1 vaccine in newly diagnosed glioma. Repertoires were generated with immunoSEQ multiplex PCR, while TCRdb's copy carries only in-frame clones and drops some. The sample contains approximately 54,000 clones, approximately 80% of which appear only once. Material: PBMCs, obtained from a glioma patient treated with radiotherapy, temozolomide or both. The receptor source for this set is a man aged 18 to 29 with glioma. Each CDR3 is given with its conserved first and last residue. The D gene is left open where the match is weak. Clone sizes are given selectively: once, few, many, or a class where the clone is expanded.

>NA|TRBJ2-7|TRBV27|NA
TGTGCCAGCAGACAAACGGGCGTCCTGTCCTACGAGCAGTACTTC
CASRQTGVLSYEQYF
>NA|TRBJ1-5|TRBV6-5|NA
TGTGCCAGCAGTTACTCGTCGGGAAATCAGCCCCAGCATTTT
CASSYSSGNQPQHF
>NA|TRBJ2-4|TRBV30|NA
TGTGCCTGGAGTCAGGGGACCAAAAACATTCAGTACTTC
CAWSQGTKNIQYF
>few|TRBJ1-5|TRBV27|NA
TGTGCCAGCAGTCCGGCACAGGGTGGATTGGGGCCCCAGCATTTT
CASSPAQGGLGPQHF
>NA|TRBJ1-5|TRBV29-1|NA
TGCAGCGTTGCCCAAGGCAGGGTTAATCAGCCCCAGCATTTT
CSVAQGRVNQPQHF
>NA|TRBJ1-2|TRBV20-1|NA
TGCAGTTCCCGGGGGACGGATGGCTACACCTTC
CSSRGTDGYTF
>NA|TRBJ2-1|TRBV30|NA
TGTGCCTGGAGTGTACGAGGGCTTGGGCACAATGAGCAGTTCTTC
CAWSVRGLGHNEQFF
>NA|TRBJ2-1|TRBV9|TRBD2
TGTGCCAGCAGCGCGCGGGGGGATGAGCAGTTCTTC
CASSARGDEQFF
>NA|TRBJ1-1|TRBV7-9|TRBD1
TGTGCCAGCAGCCGAGGACAGGGTGGGGGGAACACTGAAGCTTTCTTT
CASSRGQGGGNTEAFF
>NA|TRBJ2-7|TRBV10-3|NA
TGTGCCATCAGTGAGTCAGAGGATTGGAACGAGCAGTACTTC
CAISESEDWNEQYF
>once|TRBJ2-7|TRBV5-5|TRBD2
TGTGCCAGCACCTTCTCGGGAGGAATGGCTGTCGAGCAGTACTTC
CASTFSGGMAVEQYF
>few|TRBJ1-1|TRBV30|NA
TGTGCCTGGATTATTTTGAACACTGAAGCTTTCTTT
CAWIILNTEAFF
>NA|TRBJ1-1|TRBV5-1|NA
TGCGCCAGCACCCCCACGGGCGGACAGAGGAACACTGAAGCTTTCTTT
CASTPTGGQRNTEAFF
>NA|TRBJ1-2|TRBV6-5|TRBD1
TGTGCCAGCAGTTACTTAGGCAGGGGGTCTGGCTACACCTTC
CASSYLGRGSGYTF
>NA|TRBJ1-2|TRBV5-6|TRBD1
TGTGCCAGCATCACAGACAGGGGAGGGTATGGCTACACCTTC
CASITDRGGYGYTF
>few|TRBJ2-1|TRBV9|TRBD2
TGTGCCAGCAGCGCCGGGGGGGTCAATGAGCAGTTCTTC
CASSAGGVNEQFF
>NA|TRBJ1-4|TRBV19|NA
TGTGCCAGTAGTTCCCAACCGGACGGTCCAGAAAGGGAAAAACTGTTTTTT
CASSSQPDGPEREKLFF
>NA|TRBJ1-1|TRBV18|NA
TGTGCCAGCTCACCTGCCAGGGAAGGTGTCGCTGAAGCTTTCTTT
CASSPAREGVAEAFF
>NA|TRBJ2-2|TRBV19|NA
TGTGCCAGTAGTAATCTGGTGGATGCCGGCACCGGGGAGCTGTTTTTT
CASSNLVDAGTGELFF
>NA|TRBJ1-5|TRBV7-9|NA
TGTGCCAGCAGCCATGGGGGGGGCACGAGCAATCAGCCCCAGCATTTT
CASSHGGGTSNQPQHF
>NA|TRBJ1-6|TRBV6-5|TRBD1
TGTGCCAGCAGTTACTCGAGGACAGGGACTAATTCACCCCTCCACTTT
CASSYSRTGTNSPLHF
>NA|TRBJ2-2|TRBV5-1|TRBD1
TGCGCCAGCAGCCCTTTGACAGGGAGACTAACCGGGGAGCTGTTTTTT
CASSPLTGRLTGELFF
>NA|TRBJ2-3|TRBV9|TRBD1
TGTGCCAGCAACAGAGGGGGCACCTACTCTCACGGCACAGATACGCAGTATTTT
CASNRGGTYSHGTDTQYF
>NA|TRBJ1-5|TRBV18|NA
TGTGCCAGCTCAATTAGACAGCTAAATCAGCCCCAGCATTTT
CASSIRQLNQPQHF
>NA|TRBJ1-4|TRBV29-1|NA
TGCAGCGTTGAAGGGGGAGTAGCAACTAATGAAAAACTGTTTTTT
CSVEGGVATNEKLFF
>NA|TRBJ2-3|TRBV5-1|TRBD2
TGCGCCAGCAGCTCCTTCGCGGCGGGGGGGCTTTCTAATACGCAGTATTTT
CASSSFAAGGLSNTQYF
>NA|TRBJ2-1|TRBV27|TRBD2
TGTGCCAGCAAACTAGCGGGAGGTAATGAGCAGTTCTTC
CASKLAGGNEQFF
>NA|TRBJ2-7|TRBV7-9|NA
TGTGCCAGCAGCCCCGAGGGTCGAAGCGAGCAGTACTTC
CASSPEGRSEQYF
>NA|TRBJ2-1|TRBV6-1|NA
TGTGCCAGCAGTGAGTTTTCAACGAGCGATGAGCAGTTCTTC
CASSEFSTSDEQFF
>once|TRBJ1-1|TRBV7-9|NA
TGTGCCAGCAGCTTCAGGGAAACTGAAGCTTTCTTT
CASSFRETEAFF
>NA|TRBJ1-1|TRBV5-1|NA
TGCGCCAGCAGCTTGGAATATGGGGGCGGTGAAGCTTTCTTT
CASSLEYGGGEAFF
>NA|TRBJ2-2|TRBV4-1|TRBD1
TGCGCCAGCAGCCAACCGGACAGGGGCACCGGGGAGCTGTTTTTT
CASSQPDRGTGELFF
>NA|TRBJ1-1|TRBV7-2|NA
TGTGCCAGCAGCTTAGCAACGAACACTGAAGCTTTCTTT
CASSLATNTEAFF
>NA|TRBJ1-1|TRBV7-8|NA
TGTGCCAGCAGCTTATCCGGACTGAACACTGAAGCTTTCTTT
CASSLSGLNTEAFF
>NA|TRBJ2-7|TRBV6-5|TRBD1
TGTGCCAGCAGTTACTCCCCGGACAGGCAGTCCTACGAGCAGTACTTC
CASSYSPDRQSYEQYF
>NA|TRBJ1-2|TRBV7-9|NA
TGTGCCAGCAGCTTAGGGGCAGAGTATGGCTACACCTTC
CASSLGAEYGYTF
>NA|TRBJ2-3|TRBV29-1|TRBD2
TGCAGCGCCATGAATTATCCGGGACTAGCTGGTTTGGGTACAGATACGCAGTATTTT
CSAMNYPGLAGLGTDTQYF
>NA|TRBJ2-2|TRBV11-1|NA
TGTGCCAGCAGCTTGGGTTGGGACGCCTTCACCGGGGAGCTGTTTTTT
CASSLGWDAFTGELFF
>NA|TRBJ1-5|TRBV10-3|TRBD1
TGTGCCATCGGCGGAGACAGGGTGGAGGGTCAGCCCCAGCATTTT
CAIGGDRVEGQPQHF
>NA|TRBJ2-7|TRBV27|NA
TGTGCCAGCAGTTTATCGTCAGGGGCTGACTACGAGCAGTACTTC
CASSLSSGADYEQYF
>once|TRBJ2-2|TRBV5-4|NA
TGTGCCAGCAGGACTCAGGGGACCGGGGAGCTGTTTTTT
CASRTQGTGELFF
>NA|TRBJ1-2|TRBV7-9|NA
TGTGCCAGCAGCTTAGAAACGGTTGGCTACACCTTC
CASSLETVGYTF
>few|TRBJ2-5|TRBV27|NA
TGTGCCAGCAGTTTATGGGCAGGGAGGGAGACCCAGTACTTC
CASSLWAGRETQYF
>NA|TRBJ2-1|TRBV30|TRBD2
TGTGCCTGGAGTTGGTTTAGCGGGGGGGCCAGCCATGAGCAGTTCTTC
CAWSWFSGGASHEQFF
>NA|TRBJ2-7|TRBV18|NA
TGTGCCAGCTCACCACCGAGCGGCCAGGGACATTCCTACGAGCAGTACTTC
CASSPPSGQGHSYEQYF
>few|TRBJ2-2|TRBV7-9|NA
TGTGCCAGCAGCTTAGTGCAGCGGCTGAACACCGGGGAGCTGTTTTTT
CASSLVQRLNTGELFF
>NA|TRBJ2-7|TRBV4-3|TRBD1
TGCGCCAGCAGCCTTAATTCCGGGACAGGGGGGGACGAGCAGTACTTC
CASSLNSGTGGDEQYF
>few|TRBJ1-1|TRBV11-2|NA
TGTGCCAGCAGCTTGGGGCCGGGATTTGAAGAGGTTACTGAAGCTTTCTTT
CASSLGPGFEEVTEAFF
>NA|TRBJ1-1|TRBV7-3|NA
TGTGCCAGCAGCCGGGACGGGAACACTGAAGCTTTCTTT
CASSRDGNTEAFF
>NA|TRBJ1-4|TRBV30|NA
TGTGCCTGGAGTTCCGGGGCCGGACGAGAAAAACTGTTTTTT
CAWSSGAGREKLFF
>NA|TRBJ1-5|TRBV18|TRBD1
TGTGCCAGCTCACCAAGGGTAGCACCCGGGGACAGGGGAATCGGGTACAATCAGCCCCAGCATTTT
CASSPRVAPGDRGIGYNQPQHF
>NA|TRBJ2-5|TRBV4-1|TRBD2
TGCGCCAGCAGCCAAGACCCGGGGGGGCAAGAGACCCAGTACTTC
CASSQDPGGQETQYF
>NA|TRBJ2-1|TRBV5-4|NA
TGTGCCAGCAGCTTGGAAGCCTCAGAGATCTTC
CASSLEASEIF
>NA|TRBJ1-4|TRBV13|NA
TGTGCCAGCAGCTTAAGCAGGGTTGGAACAACTAATGAAAAACTGTTTTTT
CASSLSRVGTTNEKLFF
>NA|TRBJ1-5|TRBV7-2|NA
TGTGCCAGCAGCTTAAACAGTAATCAGCCCCAGCATTTT
CASSLNSNQPQHF
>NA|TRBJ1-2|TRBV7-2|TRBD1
TGTGCCAGCAGCTCGAGACAGGGGTTTAACTATGGCTACACCTTC
CASSSRQGFNYGYTF
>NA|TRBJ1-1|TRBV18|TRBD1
TGTGCCAGCTCACCACGACTACAGGGGGCTATGAACACTGAAGCTTTCTTT
CASSPRLQGAMNTEAFF
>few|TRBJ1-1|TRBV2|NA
TGTGCCAGCAGGGCGGGGCAACGGATGAACACTGAAGCTTTCTTT
CASRAGQRMNTEAFF
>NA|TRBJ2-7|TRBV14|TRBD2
TGTGCCAGCAGCCAAGTGGGACTAGCGGGATACTACGAGCAGTACTTC
CASSQVGLAGYYEQYF
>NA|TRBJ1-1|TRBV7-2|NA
TGTGCCAGCAGCTTAGAGGGGGGGCTGGTCACTGAAGCTTTCTTT
CASSLEGGLVTEAFF